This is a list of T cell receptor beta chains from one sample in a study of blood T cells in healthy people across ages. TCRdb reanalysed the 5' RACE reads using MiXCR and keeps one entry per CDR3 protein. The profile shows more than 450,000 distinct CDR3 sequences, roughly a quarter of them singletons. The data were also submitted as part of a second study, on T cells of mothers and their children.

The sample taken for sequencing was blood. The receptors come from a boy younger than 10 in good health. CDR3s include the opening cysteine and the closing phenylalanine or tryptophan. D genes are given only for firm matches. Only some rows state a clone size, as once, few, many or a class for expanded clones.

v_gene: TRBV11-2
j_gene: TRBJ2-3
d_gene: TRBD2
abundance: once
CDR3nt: TGTGCCAGCAGCTTAGGCCGAGGGAGGGGACTTAGCACAGATACGCAGTATTTT
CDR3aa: CASSLGRGRGLSTDTQYF

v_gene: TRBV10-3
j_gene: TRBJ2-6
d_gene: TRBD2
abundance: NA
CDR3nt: TGTGCCATCAGGGGGGGGATATCTGGGGCCAACGTCCTGACTTTC
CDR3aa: CAIRGGISGANVLTF

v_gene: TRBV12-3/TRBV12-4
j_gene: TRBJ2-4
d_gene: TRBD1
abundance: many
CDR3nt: TGTGCCAGCAGGCCAGGGGGCGAGGGCAAAAACATTCAGTACTTC
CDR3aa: CASRPGGEGKNIQYF

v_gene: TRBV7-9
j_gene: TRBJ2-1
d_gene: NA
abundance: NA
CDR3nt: TGTGCCAGCAGCTTCAGGGGTTCATATAAACTTAGCTCCTACAATGAGCAGTTCTTC
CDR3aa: CASSFRGSYKLSSYNEQFF

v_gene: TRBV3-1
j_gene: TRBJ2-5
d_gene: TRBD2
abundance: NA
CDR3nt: TGTGCCAGCAGCCAAGGGGGAGCGGGGGTGCAGACCCAGTACTTC
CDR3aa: CASSQGGAGVQTQYF

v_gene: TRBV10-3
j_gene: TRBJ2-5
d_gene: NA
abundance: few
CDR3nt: TGTGCCATCAGTGAGGAGGGTTGGGAGACCCAGTACTTC
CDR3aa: CAISEEGWETQYF

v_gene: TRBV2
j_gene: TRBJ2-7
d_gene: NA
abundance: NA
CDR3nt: TGTGCCAGCGGAAAGGACAGATCCTCCTACGAGCAGTACTTC
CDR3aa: CASGKDRSSYEQYF

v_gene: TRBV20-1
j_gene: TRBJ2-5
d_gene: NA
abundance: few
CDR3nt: TGCAGTGCTAGAGTTCCTCTACCCCAAGAGACCCAGTACTTC
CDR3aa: CSARVPLPQETQYF

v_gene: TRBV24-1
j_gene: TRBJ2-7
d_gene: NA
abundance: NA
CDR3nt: TGTGCCACCAGTGATTTTCCCTACGAGCAGTACTTC
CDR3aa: CATSDFPYEQYF

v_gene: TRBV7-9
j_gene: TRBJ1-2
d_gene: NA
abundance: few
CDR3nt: TGTGCCAGCAGCTTAGGCACAGGGATTAGTGGGTATGGCTACACCTTC
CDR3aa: CASSLGTGISGYGYTF

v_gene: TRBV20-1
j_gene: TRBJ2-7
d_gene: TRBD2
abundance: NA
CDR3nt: TGCAGTGCTAGGGCTAGCGGGAGCAGCTCCTACGAGCAGTACTTC
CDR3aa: CSARASGSSSYEQYF

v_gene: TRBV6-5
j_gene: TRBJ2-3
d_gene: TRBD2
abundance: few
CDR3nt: TGTGCCAGCAGTTACTCTGGGGGAGGGGATTACACAGATACGCAGTATTTT
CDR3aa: CASSYSGGGDYTDTQYF

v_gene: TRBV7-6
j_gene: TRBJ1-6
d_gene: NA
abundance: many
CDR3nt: TGTGCCAGCAGCTTGCAGAATAATTCACCCCTCCACTTT
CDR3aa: CASSLQNNSPLHF

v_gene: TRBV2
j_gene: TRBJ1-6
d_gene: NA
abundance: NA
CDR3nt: TGTGCCAGCAGGGACAGCGGGGGATATAATTCACCCCTCCACTTT
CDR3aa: CASRDSGGYNSPLHF

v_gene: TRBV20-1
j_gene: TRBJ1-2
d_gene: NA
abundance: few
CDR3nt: TGCAGTGCTAGAGATGCACGGTACTATGGCTACACCTTC
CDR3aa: CSARDARYYGYTF

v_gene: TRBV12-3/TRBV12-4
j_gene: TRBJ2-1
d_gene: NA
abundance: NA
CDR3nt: TGTGCCAGCAGTCATGCCTATGAGAGCTCCTACAATGAGCAGTTCTTC
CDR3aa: CASSHAYESSYNEQFF

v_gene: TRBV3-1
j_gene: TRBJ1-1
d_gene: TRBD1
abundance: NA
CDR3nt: TGTGCCAGCAGCCATTGGGACAGGAATGAAGCTTTCTTT
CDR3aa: CASSHWDRNEAFF

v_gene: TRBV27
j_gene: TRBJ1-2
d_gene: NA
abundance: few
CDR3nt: TGTGCCAGCAGTGGATCGGCAGGGGAATCTAACTATGGCTACACCTTC
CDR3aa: CASSGSAGESNYGYTF